This T cell receptor beta chain was observed in a study of tumor-infiltrating lymphocytes in primary liver carcinoma. Across the whole study: The tumors, T1-T3 N0M0 lesions, were roughly 4.2 to 11 cm across.

From unsorted bulk tissue weighing about 20-32 mg, DNA and RNA were co-extracted. This clonotype was seen many times. Its antigen is unknown. Germline V gene data show CDR1 as SQVTM and CDR2 as ANQGSEA. This CDR3 spans 12 amino acids. Trimming removed 4 bases at V and 2 bases at J, with 9 bases between. TCR beta cDNA was made from 500 ng total RNA with a constant-region primer. Slightly modified ARM-PCR served as the procedure for the TCR beta libraries. These libraries came from three rounds of nested multiplex PCR. Each of the first two PCR rounds ran approximately 11 cycles with TRBV1-TRBV30 forward and C-beta reverse primers. TCRdb reprocessed the multiplex PCR reads with MiXCR, giving one entry per CDR3 protein. This sample has 99,000 or so distinct CDR3 sequences, with roughly 85% found just once. The study's findings and limits: Overlap between tumor regions exceeded overlap of tumor with adjacent tissue or blood.

The material sequenced was liver tumor tissue from sampling region 3. Noted subset: tumor region T3, left-lateral pole. The TCR originated in a man aged 35 to 55 with primary liver carcinoma and hepatitis B virus infection. The chain couples TRBV29-1 to TRBJ2-7; D uncertain. The CDR3 coding sequence is TGCAGCGTTGCTAACAGTACCTACGAGCAGTACTTC. It is translated as CSVANSTYEQYF.